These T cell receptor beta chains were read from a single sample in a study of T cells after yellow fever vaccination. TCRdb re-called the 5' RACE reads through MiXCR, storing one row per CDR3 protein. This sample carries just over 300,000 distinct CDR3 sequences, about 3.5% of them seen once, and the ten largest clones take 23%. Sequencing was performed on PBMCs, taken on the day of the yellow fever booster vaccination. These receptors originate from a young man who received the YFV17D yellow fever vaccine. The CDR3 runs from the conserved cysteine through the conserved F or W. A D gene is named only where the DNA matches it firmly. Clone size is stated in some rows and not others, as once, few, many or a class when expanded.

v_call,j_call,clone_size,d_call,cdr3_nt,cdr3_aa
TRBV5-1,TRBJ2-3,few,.,TGCGCCAGCAGCTTGGAGTTGCCGACAGCCTTCACAGATACGCAGTATTTT,CASSLELPTAFTDTQYF
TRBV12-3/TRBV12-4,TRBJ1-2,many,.,TGTGCCAGCAAGGAAGCCAATATGAATGGCTACACCTTC,CASKEANMNGYTF
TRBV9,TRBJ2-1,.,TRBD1,TGTGCCAGCAGCGCGACAGGGGAGCCGCATGAGCAGTTCTTC,CASSATGEPHEQFF
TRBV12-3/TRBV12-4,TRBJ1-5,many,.,TGTGCCAGCAGTTTGACAGAAGATCAGCCCCAGCATTTT,CASSLTEDQPQHF
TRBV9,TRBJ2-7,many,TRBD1,TGTGCCAGCAGCACAGGGGGCTCGTCCTACGAGCAGTACTTC,CASSTGGSSYEQYF
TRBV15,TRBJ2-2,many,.,TGTGCCACCAGCAGTGCCACCGGGGAGCTGTTTTTT,CATSSATGELFF
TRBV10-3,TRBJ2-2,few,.,TGTGCCATCGGGGTTGACACCGGGGAGCTGTTTTTT,CAIGVDTGELFF
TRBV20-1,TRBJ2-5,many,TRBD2,TGCAGTGCTCCTAGCGGGGGGGCCGCCGAGACCCAGTACTTC,CSAPSGGAAETQYF
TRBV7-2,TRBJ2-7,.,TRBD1,TGTGCCAGCAGCTTAGGGCGGACAGGCTACGAGCAGTACTTC,CASSLGRTGYEQYF
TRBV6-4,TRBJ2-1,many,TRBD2,TGTGCCAGCAGTGAGCGGGGGGGCTCCTACAATGAGCAGTTCTTC,CASSERGGSYNEQFF
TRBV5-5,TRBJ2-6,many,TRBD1,TGTGCCAGCAGCTTGGAGGGGACAGATCCCTCTGGGGCCAACGTCCTGACTTTC,CASSLEGTDPSGANVLTF
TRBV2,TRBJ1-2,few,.,TGTGCCAGCAGCGAACTGGCGGGCGGTGGCTACACCTTC,CASSELAGGGYTF